What follows describes a single TCR beta chain. What this receptor recognizes is not known. Per-nucleotide qualities are absent, and no much larger clonotype sits a single base away. The CDR3 numbers 12 residues from cysteine through phenylalanine. The only DNA kept is the CDR3, 36 bases in frame from the first base. The V end loses 7 bases and the J end loses 4 bases, and a stretch of 13 bases separates them. The germline V gene supplies CDR1 SQVTM and CDR2 ANQGSEA. This specimen comes from a study of CD8 T cells in Susac syndrome (dated by TCRdb to the late 2010s). In terms of the full investigation: The study used repertoire sequencing to test whether antigen drove CD8+ T cell activation and differentiation in Susac syndrome. Points the paper makes about the study in general: The number of individuals in the TCR sequencing and HLA analysis was acknowledged as relatively small.

Peripheral blood CD8+ and CD4+ T cells from healthy donors, Susac syndrome patients and multiple sclerosis patients were profiled by high-throughput TCR beta sequencing. The multiple sclerosis controls were treatment-naive patients whose relapsing-remitting disease, either stable or active, fulfilled the revised McDonald criteria. Bulk CD8+ and CD4+ T cells were purified by magnetic negative isolation, whereas CD8+ TEMRA cells were enriched by FACS. Blood was drawn into EDTA tubes, processed within 24 hours, and PBMCs were isolated by density gradient centrifugation. PBMCs destined for TCR sequencing were cryopreserved in liquid nitrogen and later thawed in a 37 °C water bath. A purity of at least 90% was achieved for sorted or isolated CD4+, CD8+ and CD8+ TEMRA cells. RNA was extracted using the RNeasy kit, and about 0.5 to 1 microgram was reverse transcribed with random hexamers. The immunoSEQ multiplex PCR assay, covering 54 Vbeta and 13 Jbeta segments, was used to amplify TCR beta CDR3 regions. To correct PCR amplification bias, a synthetic template baseline was used for both primer optimization and computational correction. From the authors' description of their analysis: Reads were annotated to V, D and J genes according to IMGT and were analyzed with immunoSEQ Analyzer, with only productive sequences retained. Clonality was calculated as one minus the Shannon entropy normalized by log2 of the number of productive unique sequences. For each patient and control, public and private clones were evaluated within the 100 most prevalent clones. Clones were defined as Susac-specific when absent from the healthy and MS cohorts, from 1,000 to 1,100 published viral clones and from other ImmuneACCESS disease sequences. Using fastp at Q25 and MiXCR, TCRdb reprocessed the public reads and kept productive beta chains. One record per CDR3 amino acid sequence lists the most common genes and DNA. The V and J calls were not made by the authors but by TCRdb's processing. This sample gives 200,000 or so distinct CDR3 sequences in total; 90% to 96% of them show up just once. Clones ranked in the top ten supply 0.093% of the sample.

Sequences were obtained from CD4+ T cells from PBMCs. Here the chain combines TRBV29-1 and TRBJ1-2; TRBD1 is possibly the D segment (6 matching bases). This receptor was taken from a human donor with multiple sclerosis. The DNA sequence follows: TGCAGCGCCACAGGGCTGGGCTATGGCTACACCTTC. This translates into CSATGLGYGYTF. The full variable domain, with segments outside the CDR3 supplied by the reference TRBV29-1 and TRBJ1-2 proteins, appears as SAVISQKPSRDICQRGTSLTIQCQVDSQVTMMFWYRQQPGQSLTLIATANQGSEATYESGFVIDKFPISRPNLTFSTLTVSNMSPEDSSIYLCSATGLGYGYTFGSGTRLTVV.